This is a list of T cell receptor beta chains from one sample in a study of blood T cell repertoires in COVID-19. The assay was immunoSEQ multiplex PCR, and TCRdb's table has in-frame clones only and misses some. The table lists around 250,000 clones, about 89% of them singletons. Sequenced material: PBMCs or T cells enriched from blood (not recorded which). The receptor set was obtained from a human donor in a cohort exposed to, infected with or recovered from COVID-19 (not recorded which). The donor label of this sample is uncertain. Each CDR3 is given with its conserved first and last residue. The D gene is left open where the match is weak. Rows give clone size only sometimes, using once, few, many, or a class for an expanded clone.

>TRBV9|TRBJ2-3|-|-
TGTGCCAGCAGCGGGGACTGGGGCACAGATACGCAGTATTTT
CASSGDWGTDTQYF
>TRBV6-5|TRBJ1-1|-|once
TGTGCCAGCAGCGTACAGGGAGAGGGCACTGAAGCTTTCTTT
CASSVQGEGTEAFF
>TRBV9|TRBJ1-2|-|-
TGTGCCAGCAGCGTCGGTTCCTTATATGGCTACACCTTC
CASSVGSLYGYTF
>TRBV6-5|TRBJ1-1|TRBD1|-
TGTGCCAGTCATAACAGGGGGAACACTGAAGCTTTCTTT
CASHNRGNTEAFF
>TRBV6-2/TRBV6-3|TRBJ2-3|-|few
TGTGCCAGCAGTTACTCGACGCAGGGGGTTAGCGGAAACACAGATACGCAGTATTTT
CASSYSTQGVSGNTDTQYF
>TRBV19|TRBJ1-4|TRBD1|-
TGTGCCAGTAGTCCCGACAGGGGAGTGCGACTGTTTTTT
CASSPDRGVRLFF
>TRBV3-1/TRBV3-2|TRBJ2-3|TRBD2|-
TGTGCCAGCAGGCCGACTAGCGGGGTAACAGATACGCAGTATTTT
CASRPTSGVTDTQYF
>TRBV9|TRBJ2-3|TRBD1|-
TGTGCCAGCAGCATGCGCAGGGGGGATACGCAGTATTTT
CASSMRRGDTQYF
>TRBV11-2|TRBJ1-4|TRBD1|-
TGTGCCAGCAGCTTAGTAGGGGACAGAGGGGAAAAACTGTTTTTT
CASSLVGDRGEKLFF
>TRBV5-1|TRBJ2-5|-|-
TGCGCCAGCAGCCGCGGGGTGGGTGAGACCCAGTACTTC
CASSRGVGETQYF
>TRBV29-1|TRBJ1-5|TRBD1|-
TGCAGCGCCGCGGAGGGGGCTTCCGATCAGCCCCAGCATTTT
CSAAEGASDQPQHF
>TRBV5-1|TRBJ1-2|-|-
TGCGCCAGCAGCAACAGCTTGGGGGAGGGGCCCTATGGCTACACCTTC
CASSNSLGEGPYGYTF
>TRBV30|TRBJ1-5|-|-
TGTGCCTCACCCCTCGCGGGGAAGTCGGACAATCAGCCCCAGCATTTT
CASPLAGKSDNQPQHF
>TRBV18|TRBJ1-2|TRBD1|once
TGTGCCAGCTCACCCACCTCGGACAGGGTGGGGGGTCCAGGCTACACCTTC
CASSPTSDRVGGPGYTF
>TRBV11-2|TRBJ2-1|TRBD1|once
TGTGCCAGCAGCTACGGGACAGGGGACCACAATGAGCAGTTCTTC
CASSYGTGDHNEQFF